Sequencing of this T cell receptor beta chain was carried out in a study of T cell repertoires and HLA-DP antigens. Study information: Transduced HeLa cells presented HLA-DP to CD4+ T cells.

Purity of the untouched CD4+ T cells was approximately 98%. The PCR primers covered 54 TRBV and 13 TRBJ segments. Sequencing was performed with immunoSEQ multiplex PCR; in TCRdb, only in-frame clones are kept and a portion is missing. The data show over 100,000 clones, 80% to 95% seen once. Concerning this clone: Its antigen is not known.

The CDR3 runs to 15 residues. Germline CDR1 reads SEHNR; CDR2 reads FQNEAQ (reference sequence). V lost 5 bases to trimming and J lost 5 bases; unmatched junction nucleotides: 8. This chain links TRBV7-9 with TRBJ1-4, with 7 bases matching TRBD1. This clonotype was sampled from a woman between 18 and 30 years old in good health and CMV-seronegative. Sequencing was carried out using CD4+ T cells from PBMCs. The CDR3: CASSTQGVPNEKLFF. CDR3 DNA sequence: TGTGCCAGCAGCACGCAGGGGGTCCCGAATGAAAAACTGTTTTTT.